The TCR beta chain under discussion was sequenced for a study of OX40 agonist ivuxolimab in advanced cancers. Study outcomes and limitations: Partial responders dosed at 0.1-3.0 mg/kg displayed clonal expansion ranking among the lowest. Low normalized T-cell clonal expansion also characterized some of the nonresponders.

As for this clone: Its antigen is undetermined.

The data were produced by immunoSEQ multiplex PCR, yet TCRdb's version contains in-frame clones alone and is incomplete. The sample carries about 80,000 clones, around 87% recorded once. CDR1 LNHDA and CDR2 SQIVND come from the germline V gene (reference sequence). The CDR3 sequence is 17 residues long. Trimming shortened V by 3 bases and J by 5 bases, and 19 bases separated the two germline ends. This TCR was sampled from an adult with an advanced solid tumor such as melanoma, head and neck, liver or kidney cancer. This sequence joins TRBV19 and TRBJ2-2; D possibly corresponds to TRBD2 (6 bases). The material was CD4+ or CD8+ T cells sorted from blood, obtained in a trial of the OX40 agonist ivuxolimab. CDR3 region: CASSMTGTTGGTGELFF. CDR3 nucleotide sequence: TGTGCCAGTAGTATGACGGGAACCACCGGGGGTACCGGGGAGCTGTTTTTT.